A single sample is the source of the 18 T cell receptor beta chains below, sequenced in a study of T cell clonotyping in hematopoietic cell transplantation. Noted time point: recipient sample about 28 days before transplant, after cytoreduction. Assay: immunoSEQ multiplex PCR; the TCRdb copy retains only in-frame clones and omits some. The repertoire holds around 16,000 clones, around 93% seen once, with under 2% in the top ten. This specimen was peripheral blood mononuclear cells, taken before stem cell transplant. These TCRs come from a man aged 18-30 years with biphenotypic leukemia. Some clones in this sample may be carry-over from other donors' samples.

This clone was found once. The chain couples TRBV29-1 to TRBJ1-2; TRBD1 might be the D (6 bases). Germline V gene sequence: CDR1 SQVTM, CDR2 ANQGSEA. Trimming stripped 4 bases from V and 6 bases from J, with 15 bases between. This CDR3 spans 13 amino acids. The CDR3 DNA reads as TGCAGCGTTGCTAAGGGGGATGTGGATGGCTACACCTTC. This gives the protein CSVAKGDVDGYTF.

The rearrangement links TRBV4-1 to TRBJ2-1, with 8 bases fitting TRBD2. V dropped 1 base and J dropped 0; count of bases not matched to a gene: 8. CDR1 is MGHRA and CDR2 is YSYEKL in the germline V gene. The CDR3 sequence is 18 residues long. The CDR3 nucleotides read TGCGCCAGCAGCCAAGGGCTAGCGGGTGACAGCTCCTACAATGAGCAGTTCTTC. Protein product: CASSQGLAGDSSYNEQFF.

This clone has just one count. This chain links TRBV7-2 with TRBJ2-3; possible D gene TRBD2, 5 bases. The CDR3 length is 14 residues. Germline lookup yields CDR1 SGHTA and CDR2 FQGNSA. V lost 0 bases to trimming and J lost 4 bases, with 8 bases between them. The CDR3 DNA reads TGTGCCAGCAGCTTAGCGGGGAGTTCAGATACGCAGTATTTT. Translating gives CASSLAGSSDTQYF.

The count of this clone is one. The gene calls are TRBV13 and TRBJ2-5, with 7 positions matching TRBD1. CDR1 is PRHDT, CDR2 FYEKMQ, per germline (reference sequence). The V and J ends lost 5 bases and 3 bases, in that order; junction bases with no gene match: 9. The CDR3 is 15 amino acids. Written as DNA, the CDR3 is TGTGCCAGCAGCCTTAGACAGGGTGGAAAAGAGACCCAGTACTTC. Encoded protein: CASSLRQGGKETQYF.

This sequence joins TRBV10-3 and TRBJ1-6, with D possibly being TRBD1 (5 bases). The CDR3 extends over 15 amino acids. Germline loops: CDR1 ENHRY, CDR2 SYGVKD. V shed 6 bases and J shed 1 base, with 10 bases lying between them. This CDR3 reads CAIRQQESYNSPLHF. The CDR3 DNA follows: TGTGCCATCAGACAACAGGAATCCTATAATTCACCCCTCCACTTT.

The chain couples TRBV5-6 to TRBJ1-6, with D possibly matching TRBD1 (6 bases). Germline V gives CDR1 SGHDT, CDR2 YYEEEE. Trimming pared 2 bases from V and 7 bases from J, leaving 13 bases between. This CDR3 has 15 residues. CDR3 bases: TGTGCCAGCAGCTTTGATGACGGACAGAATTCACCCCTCCACTTT. This translates into CASSFDDGQNSPLHF.

Regarding this clone: Distinct nucleotide sequences in the sample also encode this CDR3. This sequence joins TRBV9 and TRBJ2-5; the match to TRBD2 covers 14 bases. Per germline, CDR1 SGDLS and CDR2 YYNGEE. The junction had 5 bases not matched to a gene; V was cut back by 3 bases and J by 4 bases. The CDR3 extends over 16 amino acids. The CDR3: CASSGLAGGTRETQYF. The CDR3 DNA reads as TGTGCCAGCAGCGGACTAGCGGGGGGGACCCGAGAGACCCAGTACTTC.

The chain uses TRBV5-4 and TRBJ2-5; TRBD2 matches at 8 bases. The germline gives CDR1 SGHNT, CDR2 YYREEE (reference sequence). V lost 4 bases and J lost 5; bases outside the gene matches: 4. CDR3 length: 13 residues. CDR3 nucleotide sequence: TGTGCCAGCAGCCACGGGGGGGAGGAGACCCAGTACTTC. It encodes CASSHGGEETQYF.

The chain recombines TRBV19 with TRBJ1-1, with no clear D. Germline V gene data show CDR1 as LNHDA and CDR2 as SQIVND (reference sequence). This CDR3 contains 13 residues. V lost 2 bases and J lost 5, with 9 bases in between. DNA of the CDR3: TGTGCCAGTAGTATACCCGGGCAAACTGAAGCTTTCTTT. Its protein product is CASSIPGQTEAFF.

The V and J genes are TRBV7-9 and TRBJ2-7, with unresolved D. Germline lookup yields CDR1 SEHNR and CDR2 FQNEAQ (reference sequence). V lost 2 bases to trimming and J lost 7 bases, with 15 bases between them. The length of the CDR3 is 14 residues. CDR3 sequence (DNA): TGTGCCAGCAGCTTATCTGGCGGAGCAGTAGAGCAGTACTTC. It translates to CASSLSGGAVEQYF.

This clone was recorded once. V and J are TRBV28 and TRBJ2-7; tentatively, D is TRBD2 (5 bases). The CDR3 runs to 13 residues. CDR1 is MDHEN and CDR2 is SYDVKM in the germline V gene. Deletions cut 7 bases from V and 4 bases from J, with 14 bases between. The CDR3 DNA reads TGTGCCAGCACCCGGCCTAGCAAATACGAGCAGTACTTC. It yields the protein CASTRPSKYEQYF.

This sequence joins TRBV30 and TRBJ2-4; TRBD1 is a possible D gene (6 bases). This CDR3 spans 13 amino acids. V gave up 3 bases and J gave up 2 bases, with 8 bases separating them. Per germline, CDR1 GTSNPN and CDR2 SVGIG (reference sequence). CDR3 residues: CAWRGQSKNIQYF. The CDR3 DNA reads TGTGCCTGGAGAGGACAGTCCAAAAACATTCAGTACTTC.

The chain combines TRBV7-8 with TRBJ2-4, with 7 bases that match TRBD1. The J segment lost 5 bases and the V segment lost 1 base, leaving 8 bases of the junction unmatched. Per germline, CDR1 SGHVS and CDR2 FQNEAQ. The CDR3 has 16 residues. The DNA for the CDR3 is TGTGCCAGCAGCTTAGGGGGGACAGTGCTGCAAAACATTCAGTACTTC. Translated: CASSLGGTVLQNIQYF. Drawing the rest from reference TRBV7-8 and TRBJ2-4, the complete variable domain is GAGVSQSPRYKVAKRGQDVALRCDPISGHVSLFWYQQALGQGPEFLTYFQNEAQLDKSGLPSDRFFAERPEGSVSTLKIQRTQQEDSAVYLCASSLGGTVLQNIQYFGAGTRLSVL.

The gene calls are TRBV30 and TRBJ1-5, with D perhaps TRBD1 (6 bases). The CDR3 sequence is 14 residues long. CDR1 and CDR2 from the germline V gene are GTSNPN and SVGIG (reference sequence). Between the trimmed V and J ends, which lost 1 base and 4 bases, there was a span of 11 bases. The CDR3 spells CAWSGVGGNQPQHF. Written as DNA, the CDR3 is TGTGCCTGGAGTGGGGTAGGGGGGAATCAGCCCCAGCATTTT.

V usage is TRBV6-1 and J usage is TRBJ1-5, with 9 bases identical to TRBD1. Trimming took 4 bases from V and 10 from J; bases not matched to a gene: 11. This CDR3 has 15 residues. Per the germline V gene, CDR1 is MNHNS and CDR2 is SASEGT. This chain's CDR3 is CASSATGGAAEPQHF. CDR3 DNA sequence: TGTGCCAGCAGTGCCACAGGGGGCGCAGCAGAACCCCAGCATTTT.

The chain is built from TRBV2 and TRBJ2-3; TRBD1 is a possible D gene (6 bases). Germline CDR1 and CDR2: SNHLY and FYNNEI. CDR3 length: 14 amino acids. Trimming left V 4 bases short and J 0 bases short, with 8 bases between. The CDR3 nucleotides read TGTGCCAGCAGTGGGACAGCTAGCACAGATACGCAGTATTTT. Translated: CASSGTASTDTQYF.

The chain links TRBV5-6 to TRBJ2-4; D perhaps matches TRBD2 (5 bases). V was clipped by 2 bases and J by 10 bases, with 7 bases between them. The CDR3 length is 11 residues. The V gene's germline CDR1 is SGHDT and CDR2 YYEEEE. In DNA, the CDR3 is TGTGCCAGCAGCTTCGAGGGTATTCAGTACTTC. This sequence encodes CASSFEGIQYF.

CDR3 loop: CASGGYTDTQYF. The CDR3 DNA follows: TGTGCCAGCGGGGGGTACACAGATACGCAGTATTTT. The chain links TRBV6-5 to TRBJ2-3; a weak D match, TRBD2 (6 bases). Trimming left V 8 bases short and J 2 bases short, with 8 bases between. Germline-derived CDR1 and CDR2 are MNHEY and SVGAGI. The CDR3 has 12 residues.